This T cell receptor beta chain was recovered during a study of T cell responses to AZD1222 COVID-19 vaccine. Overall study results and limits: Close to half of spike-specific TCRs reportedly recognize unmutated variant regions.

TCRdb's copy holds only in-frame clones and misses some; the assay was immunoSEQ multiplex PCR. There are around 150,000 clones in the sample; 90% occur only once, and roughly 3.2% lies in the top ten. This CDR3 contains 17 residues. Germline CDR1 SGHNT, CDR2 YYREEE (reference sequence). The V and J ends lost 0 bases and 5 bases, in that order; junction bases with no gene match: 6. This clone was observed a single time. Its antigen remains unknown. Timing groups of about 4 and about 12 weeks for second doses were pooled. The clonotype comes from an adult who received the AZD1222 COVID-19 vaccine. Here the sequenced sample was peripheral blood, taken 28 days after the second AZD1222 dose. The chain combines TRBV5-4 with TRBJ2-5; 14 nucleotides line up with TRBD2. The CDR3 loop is CASSLALGLAGVETQYF. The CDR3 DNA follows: TGTGCCAGCAGCTTGGCCTTGGGACTAGCGGGAGTGGAGACCCAGTACTTC.